This TCR beta chain was retrieved from a study of neurological immune-mediated disorders. Germline CDR1 MNHEY, CDR2 SMNVEV (reference sequence). Trimming took 7 bases from V and 5 from J, leaving 8 bases between them. This CDR3 has 11 residues. This clonotype was observed many times. One entry per CDR3 protein results from TCRdb running MiXCR on the 5' RACE reads. The repertoire holds some 16,000 distinct CDR3 sequences, about 10% seen once, with around 42% in the top ten. The sequence came from a man aged 50 to 60 in good health. The V and J genes are TRBV27 and TRBJ2-5; D ambiguous. The specimen was CD8+ T cells from blood. The CDR3, as DNA: TGTGCCAGCACCCTAGGGGAGACCCAGTACTTC. This encodes CASTLGETQYF.